Here is one T cell receptor beta chain with its context. Its target is unknown. This specimen belongs to a study of T cell responses to AZD1222 COVID-19 vaccine. Study-wide findings and caveats: Donors were largely white British and mainly female; clonal diversity was possibly underestimated. Across the whole spike, CD4 TCRs peaked at regions 160-218 and 743-854. Only after the peak T cell response were repertoires sampled.

The repertoire was sequenced with immunoSEQ multiplex PCR; TCRdb's copy has only in-frame clones and lacks some. The sample includes roughly 120,000 clones, about nine tenths of them seen just once. V lost 5 bases, J lost 4 bases, and 9 bases lay in between. The CDR3 runs to 13 residues. CDR1 and CDR2 from the germline V gene are MNHEY and SVGAGI. The gene calls are TRBV6-5 and TRBJ1-5; a possible D gene is TRBD1 (6 bases). The source was peripheral blood, collected on day 0 of AZD1222 vaccination. The receptor's source is an adult in good health. The CDR3 loop reads CASSQQGNQPQHF. CDR3 sequence (DNA): TGTGCCAGCAGTCAACAGGGAAATCAGCCCCAGCATTTT.